The 14 T cell receptor beta chains given below trace back to one sample, sequenced in a study of T cell repertoires in cytomegalovirus infection. TCRdb itself ran the reads through MiXCR, one entry per CDR3 protein. Of some 400,000 distinct CDR3 sequences listed, approximately 31% are singletons. Sequencing input: PBMCs. The origin of the receptors is a human donor in good health (CMV status not recorded). Some clones in this sample may be carry-over from other donors' samples.

This clonotype has at least ten counts. The chain has TRBV4-1 and TRBJ1-4; D is possibly TRBD1 (6 bases). The germline V gene encodes CDR1 MGHRA and CDR2 YSYEKL. V was trimmed by 5 bases and J by 8 bases, leaving 12 bases between them. The CDR3 length is 13 residues. CDR3 coding DNA: TGCGCCAGCAGCTTCGGACAGTCAGAAAAACTGTTTTTT. Its protein product is CASSFGQSEKLFF.

This clonotype was counted between two and nine times. The V gene is TRBV24-1, the J gene TRBJ2-1; 12 bases are a match to TRBD2. The J segment lost 7 bases and the V segment lost 1 base, leaving 7 bases of the junction unmatched. Germline CDR1 KGHDR, CDR2 SFDVKD. CDR3 length equals 17 residues. The CDR3, as DNA: TGTGCCACCAGTGATTTTCCTAGCGGGGGGGCCAGAAATGAGCAGTTCTTC. Its protein product is CATSDFPSGGARNEQFF.

This clonotype was seen more than once but under ten times. The chain is built from TRBV20-1 and TRBJ2-2, with D tentatively TRBD2 (6 bases). The CDR3 has 14 amino acids. V was shortened by 2 bases and J by 6 bases, with 13 bases between the two germline ends. Germline CDR1 and CDR2: DFQATT and SNEGSKA (reference sequence). CDR3 sequence reads: CSARQAEGSGELFF. As DNA, the CDR3 is TGCAGTGCTAGACAGGCGGAGGGCTCCGGGGAGCTGTTTTTT.

This clonotype was seen more than once but under ten times. V usage is TRBV2 and J usage is TRBJ2-5; 7 positions match TRBD1. Germline values: CDR1 SNHLY, CDR2 FYNNEI. V lost 0 bases to trimming and J lost 7 bases; unmatched junction nucleotides: 8. The CDR3 runs to 15 residues. CDR3 in amino acids: CASSEARTGFGTQYF. The CDR3 DNA sequence: TGTGCCAGCAGTGAAGCTCGGACAGGATTCGGGACCCAGTACTTC.

The chain employs TRBV25-1 and TRBJ1-3; D might be TRBD1 (5 bases). Trimming cost V 0 bases and J 7 bases, with 19 bases left between them. Germline values: CDR1 MGHDK, CDR2 SYGVNS. The CDR3 spans 17 residues. CDR3: CASSEYGGAMDWNTIYF. The CDR3 region has the DNA TGTGCCAGCAGTGAATATGGTGGGGCGATGGACTGGAACACCATATATTTT.

This clonotype has just one count. The chain uses TRBV7-9 and TRBJ2-5; the match to TRBD1 covers 11 bases. V lost 5 bases and J lost 5; bases outside the gene matches: 10. Per germline, CDR1 SEHNR and CDR2 FQNEAQ (reference sequence). The CDR3 is 16 residues long. The CDR3 protein is CASSGSGQGATETQYF. CDR3 in DNA: TGTGCCAGCAGCGGCAGCGGACAGGGGGCTACGGAGACCCAGTACTTC.

The rearrangement joins TRBV25-1 to TRBJ1-5, with D unresolved. Trimming stripped 6 bases from V and 2 bases from J, with 5 bases between. CDR3 length: 12 residues. Germline V gene lookup returns CDR1 MGHDK and CDR2 SYGVNS. CDR3 in DNA: TGTGCCAGCAGAAGGTGCAATCAGCCCCAGCATTTT. It is translated as CASRRCNQPQHF.

V is TRBV2 and J is TRBJ2-7, with D perhaps matching TRBD2 (6 bases). In germline, CDR1 is SNHLY, CDR2 FYNNEI. Trimming cost V 7 bases and J 0 bases, with 19 bases left between them. This CDR3 has 16 amino acids. The CDR3 reads CASMGRRTPSSYEQYF. The CDR3 nucleotides are TGTGCCAGCATGGGGAGGAGGACACCGAGCTCCTACGAGCAGTACTTC.

To note about this clonotype: Given a much more abundant clone one base away, this may be a read error. The final CDR3 position lacks the conserved phenylalanine or tryptophan, pointing to a likely read error. The genes are TRBV7-8 and TRBJ2-7; maybe TRBD1 (7 bases). Trimming cost V 2 bases and J 3 bases, with 11 bases left between them. The germline CDR1 and CDR2 sequences are SGHVS and FQNEAQ. This CDR3 contains 14 residues. This CDR3 is CASSLQGGFYEQYI. The CDR3 DNA is TGTGCCAGCAGCTTACAGGGGGGTTTCTACGAGCAGTACATC.

This clonotype was found once. This chain uses TRBV19 with TRBJ1-1; D possibly corresponds to TRBD1 (6 bases). This CDR3 spans 15 amino acids. V was cut by 3 bases and J by 0 bases, with 11 bases left in between. In germline, CDR1 is LNHDA, CDR2 SQIVND (reference sequence). CDR3 DNA sequence: TGTGCCAGTAGTATCGGCGGGACACTGAACACTGAAGCTTTCTTT. It encodes CASSIGGTLNTEAFF.

V and J are TRBV6-1 and TRBJ1-5; 7 bases are a match to TRBD1. Trimming at V came to 10 bases and at J to 1 base, leaving 10 bases not matched to a gene. The germline V gene has CDR1 MNHNS and CDR2 SASEGT. The CDR3 spans 15 residues. The CDR3 coding sequence is TGTGCCACCTCCCCAGGGACAGTGAGCAATCAGCCCCAGCATTTT. Translating gives CATSPGTVSNQPQHF.

J is TRBJ1-1 and V is TRBV5-6; a weak D match, TRBD1 (6 bases). The CDR3 contains 14 residues. Trimming removed 2 bases from V and 2 bases from J, with 10 bases in between. Germline CDR1 reads SGHDT; CDR2 reads YYEEEE. CDR3 nucleotide sequence: TGTGCCAGCAGCTTCGGGGGGCCCAACACTGAAGCTTTCTTT. Its protein is CASSFGGPNTEAFF.

This clonotype has only one observation. J is TRBJ1-1 and V is TRBV10-3; unclear D gene. This CDR3 comprises 14 residues. With 2 bases removed from V and 8 bases from J, the gap between germline ends came to 15 bases. In germline, CDR1 is ENHRY, CDR2 SYGVKD. CDR3: CAISETTPKEEAFF. The CDR3 bases are TGTGCCATCAGTGAGACTACCCCTAAAGAAGAAGCTTTCTTT.

This clonotype came up many times. The chain employs TRBV7-9 and TRBJ2-7; 7 bases line up with TRBD1. The CDR3 covers 14 residues. The V segment lost 5 bases and the J segment 1 base; nucleotides outside the gene matches: 5. CDR1 is SEHNR and CDR2 is FQNEAQ in the germline V gene (reference sequence). This CDR3 is CASSADRASYEQYF. For the CDR3, the DNA is TGTGCCAGCAGCGCCGACAGGGCGTCCTACGAGCAGTACTTC.